The entry that follows covers one T cell receptor beta chain sequence. Antigen: not known. The entry originates in a study of CXCR3-negative and CXCR3-positive naive CD8 T cells. Regarding the study as a whole: Against CXCR3-negative naive cells, CXCR3-positive naive cells showed more hydrophobic TRB CDR3s.

The TRB cDNA libraries were prepared by 5' RACE with UMI labels. Reprocessing the 5' RACE reads, TCRdb reports a single entry for every CDR3 protein and omits DNA. Its listing shows about 120,000 distinct CDR3 sequences. Sequencing was performed on naive CXCR3+ CD8+ T cells from blood. As for subset: CD45RO-CCR7+CD27+CD95- naive CD8+ T cells expressing CXCR3 (TNR3+). The receptor was isolated from a human donor in good health. Some clones in this sample may be carry-over from other donors' samples.

This CDR3 reads CSALASMDLRTDTQYF. The gene calls are TRBV20-1 and TRBJ2-3; TCRdb indicates TRBD2, and absent DNA this call remains unverified. The CDR3 length is 16 residues. CDR1 DFQATT and CDR2 SNEGSKA come from the germline V gene (reference sequence).